The 24 T cell receptor beta chains presented below share a single source sample, sequenced in a study of blood T cell repertoires in COVID-19. TCRdb's table, derived via immunoSEQ multiplex PCR, lists solely in-frame clones and lacks some. The profile shows 150,000 to 200,000 clones, roughly nine tenths of them singletons. Sequenced: peripheral blood. All receptors derive from a man between 18 and 35 years old who had recovered from COVID-19.

The chain is built from TRBV28 and TRBJ2-7, with 7 bases matching TRBD2. The J segment lost 7 bases and the V segment lost 2 bases, leaving 8 bases of the junction unmatched. Germline V CDR1 and CDR2: MDHEN, SYDVKM. This CDR3 is built from 14 residues. The CDR3 here is CASSLGGGFWEQYF. The CDR3 nucleotides are TGTGCCAGCAGTTTAGGGGGAGGGTTTTGGGAGCAGTACTTC.

This chain uses TRBV19 with TRBJ1-2; TRBD1 is a possible D gene (6 bases). The CDR3 has 15 amino acids. V shed 3 bases and J shed 4 bases, with 15 bases lying between them. Germline CDR1 is LNHDA and CDR2 is SQIVND (reference sequence). The CDR3 nucleotides are TGTGCCAGTAGTATGGATACTCGAGGGGGCTATGGCTACACCTTC. This translates into CASSMDTRGGYGYTF.

This rearrangement joins TRBV29-1 to TRBJ2-1, with D perhaps matching TRBD1 (6 bases). Germline values: CDR1 SQVTM, CDR2 ANQGSEA. The CDR3 loop spans 16 amino acids. V gave up 7 bases and J gave up 0 bases, with 19 bases separating them. The CDR3 DNA reads TGCAGCGGAAGGACGCCGGACAGTAGCTCCTACAATGAGCAGTTCTTC. This codes for CSGRTPDSSSYNEQFF.

The gene calls are TRBV7-8 and TRBJ2-1, with 8 bases that match TRBD2. V dropped 4 bases and J dropped 3; count of bases not matched to a gene: 5. The CDR3 runs 15 residues. The germline V gene encodes CDR1 SGHVS and CDR2 FQNEAQ. CDR3 residues: CASSSLTSVYNEQFF. DNA for the CDR3: TGTGCCAGCAGCTCCCTGACTAGCGTCTACAATGAGCAGTTCTTC.

The chain has TRBV27 and TRBJ1-1; TRBD1 agrees at 9 bases. Germline V gives CDR1 MNHEY, CDR2 SMNVEV (reference sequence). There are 17 residues in the CDR3. Germline trimming cut 6 bases from V and 0 bases from J; bases unmatched to any gene: 11. The CDR3 sequence is CASSSSPGQGMNTEAFF. In DNA, the CDR3 is TGTGCCAGCAGCTCATCTCCGGGACAGGGAATGAACACTGAAGCTTTCTTT.

V gene TRBV2 combines with J gene TRBJ2-4; possible D gene TRBD1, 6 bases. Germline V lookup: CDR1 SNHLY, CDR2 FYNNEI. This CDR3 comprises 16 residues. V shed 2 bases and J shed 2 bases, with 13 bases lying between them. The CDR3 spells CASSETRGRSKNIQYF. In DNA, the CDR3 is TGTGCCAGCAGTGAAACCAGGGGTAGATCCAAAAACATTCAGTACTTC.

In its sample, this clone was seen a few times. The chain combines TRBV7-2 with TRBJ1-2; 8 bases map to TRBD1. The CDR3 loop spans 14 amino acids. The V gene's germline CDR1 is SGHTA and CDR2 FQGNSA. V lost 4 bases to trimming and J lost 8 bases; unmatched junction nucleotides: 9. The CDR3 nucleotides read TGTGCCAGCAGCTCCTCGACAGGGGAGATCGGCTACACCTTC. This codes for CASSSSTGEIGYTF. The full variable domain, its missing parts supplied by reference TRBV7-2 and TRBJ1-2, is GAGVSQSPSNKVTEKGKDVELRCDPISGHTALYWYRQSLGQGLEFLIYFQGNSAPDKSGLPSDRFSAERTGGSVSTLTIQRTQQEDSAVYLCASSSSTGEIGYTFGSGTRLTVV.

The rearrangement joins TRBV27 to TRBJ2-7; TRBD2 matches 10 bases. The CDR3 runs 15 residues. Trimming removed 2 bases from V and 3 bases from J; junction bases left unmatched: 4. Germline CDR1 is MNHEY and CDR2 is SMNVEV (reference sequence). The chain's CDR3 is CASSLHSSGSYEQYF. Here the CDR3 DNA reads TGTGCCAGCAGTTTACACTCTAGCGGGAGCTACGAGCAGTACTTC.

This sequence joins TRBV10-2 and TRBJ2-7; TRBD2 matches at 7 bases. The germline CDR1 and CDR2 sequences are WSHSY and SAAADI. After removal of 6 bases from V and 1 base from J, the junction contained 15 bases not matched to a gene. CDR3 length equals 17 residues. The CDR3: CASRANIGRETSYEQYF. Here the CDR3 DNA reads TGCGCCAGCAGGGCGAATATCGGGCGGGAGACTTCCTACGAGCAGTACTTC.

The chain employs TRBV7-3 and TRBJ2-1; 14 bases match TRBD2. After removal of 1 base from V and 8 bases from J, the junction contained 10 bases not matched to a gene. The CDR3 runs 18 residues. The V gene's germline CDR1 is SGHTA and CDR2 FQGTGA. CDR3 residues: CASSLKGHGTSGSDEQFF. The CDR3 bases are TGTGCCAGCAGCTTAAAGGGCCACGGGACTAGCGGGAGTGATGAGCAGTTCTTC.

The V gene is TRBV21-1, the J gene TRBJ1-1. TRBV21-1 is an annotated pseudogene. This CDR3 has 17 residues. The CDR3 DNA sequence: TGTGCCAGCAGCAATAAACTCGTTCGTTATTCGGGCACTGAAGCTTTCTTT. Translating gives CASSNKLVRYSGTEAFF.

Worth noting for this clone: A read error may account for a junction end that differs from germline. This CDR3 reads CAGGRDYTEAFF. For the CDR3, the DNA is TGCGCAGGAGGTCGGGATTACACTGAAGCTTTCTTT. This sequence joins TRBV7-2 and TRBJ1-1; D is ambiguous. This CDR3 region has 12 residues. Germline V gene data show CDR1 as SGHTA and CDR2 as FQGNSA.

This chain links TRBV12-5 with TRBJ2-7, with TRBD1 identical over 8 bases. V shed 1 base and J 5 bases; nucleotides not matched to a gene: 7. The CDR3 length is 15 residues. Per the germline V gene, CDR1 is LGHNT and CDR2 is FRNRAP. CDR3 nucleotide sequence: TGTGCTAGTGGTTTGGGGCAGGGGGCAATCGACGAGCAGTACTTC. This codes for CASGLGQGAIDEQYF.

The V and J genes are TRBV7-9 and TRBJ1-5; 7 bases align to TRBD1. V gave up 6 bases and J gave up 9 bases; unmatched junction bases: 17. The germline CDR1 and CDR2 sequences are SEHNR and FQNEAQ (reference sequence). The CDR3 sequence is 16 residues long. The CDR3 DNA is TGTGCCAGCAGTTCCGGTACAGGGGCCTCCTTGGGGCCCCAGCATTTT. Its protein is CASSSGTGASLGPQHF.

The V call is TRBV9, the J call TRBJ2-2; 8 bases match TRBD2. V was clipped by 2 bases and J by 2 bases; unmatched bases: 8. Germline V lookup: CDR1 SGDLS, CDR2 YYNGEE. The length of the CDR3 is 17 residues. This chain's CDR3 is CASSVYSGTLNTGELFF. The CDR3 region has the DNA TGTGCCAGCAGCGTTTATAGCGGGACCCTAAACACCGGGGAGCTGTTTTTT. The full variable domain, completed using reference TRBV9 and TRBJ2-2, is DSGVTQTPKHLITATGQRVTLRCSPRSGDLSVYWYQQSLDQGLQFLIQYYNGEERAKGNILERFSAQQFPDLHSELNLSSLELGDSALYFCASSVYSGTLNTGELFFGEGSRLTVL.

The chain joins TRBV6-6 to TRBJ1-5, with unresolved D. Trimming removed 4 bases from V and 0 bases from J, with 10 bases in between. The CDR3 covers 15 residues. The germline gives CDR1 MNHNY, CDR2 SVGAGI (reference sequence). CDR3 coding DNA: TGTGCCAGCAGTTCGAGATACGATAGCAATCAGCCCCAGCATTTT. This translates into CASSSRYDSNQPQHF.

The chain has TRBV11-2 and TRBJ2-1; weak D call: TRBD1 (6 bases). The CDR3 is 16 residues long. CDR1 SGHAT and CDR2 FQNNGV come from the germline V gene. Trimming removed 5 bases at V and 3 bases at J, with 17 bases between. The CDR3 DNA sequence: TGTGCCAGCAGCCCCACACCGGGGACAAGCTACAATGAGCAGTTCTTC. Protein sequence: CASSPTPGTSYNEQFF.

This chain uses TRBV3-1 (or the pseudogene TRBV3-2) with TRBJ2-7, with a weak D call TRBD2 (5 bases). The V gene's germline CDR1 is LGHDT and CDR2 YNNKEL (reference sequence). The germline V and J ends were trimmed by 6 bases and 7 bases, with 10 bases remaining between them. CDR3 length: 11 residues. CDR3 in amino acids: CASSSSGEQYF. The DNA for the CDR3 is TGTGCCAGCAGTTCCTCGGGAGAGCAGTACTTC.

V gene TRBV6-4 combines with J gene TRBJ2-1; unclear D gene. This CDR3 has 13 amino acids. The V gene's germline CDR1 is MRHNA and CDR2 SNTAGT. Trimming left V 6 bases short and J 6 bases short, with 12 bases between. The CDR3 DNA is TGTGCCAGCAGCCTGTCTGTATCCAATGAGCAGTTCTTC. As protein: CASSLSVSNEQFF.

The chain uses TRBV18 and TRBJ2-1; 12 positions agree with TRBD1. The J segment lost 4 bases and the V segment lost 3 bases, leaving 4 bases of the junction unmatched. The CDR3 sequence is 16 residues long. Germline V gene sequence: CDR1 KGHSH, CDR2 LQKENI. Here the CDR3 reads CASSPGTGGAYNEQFF. The CDR3 DNA reads TGTGCCAGCTCACCCGGGACAGGGGGCGCGTACAATGAGCAGTTCTTC. The whole variable domain, remainder taken from reference TRBV18 and TRBJ2-1, is NAGVMQNPRHLVRRRGQEARLRCSPMKGHSHVYWYRQLPEEGLKFMVYLQKENIIDESGMPKERFSAEFPKEGPSILRIQQVVRGDSAAYFCASSPGTGGAYNEQFFGPGTRLTVL.

The chain carries TRBV27 and TRBJ1-1; tentative D call: TRBD1 (6 bases). With 4 bases removed from V and 5 bases from J, the gap between germline ends came to 14 bases. The CDR3 sequence is 14 residues long. Germline V lookup: CDR1 MNHEY, CDR2 SMNVEV (reference sequence). CDR3 region: CASSYRGRGTEAFF. Here the CDR3 DNA reads TGTGCCAGCAGTTATAGGGGGAGAGGAACTGAAGCTTTCTTT.

The chain employs TRBV19 and TRBJ1-2, with 12 bases fitting TRBD1. Per the germline V gene, CDR1 is LNHDA and CDR2 is SQIVND (reference sequence). The CDR3 covers 17 residues. With V trimmed by 5 bases and J by 7 bases, 14 bases remained unmatched. The CDR3 sequence is CASSGSGTGGEFGGYTF. CDR3 DNA sequence: TGTGCCAGTAGTGGGTCCGGGACAGGGGGCGAATTTGGTGGCTACACCTTC.

V usage is TRBV28 and J usage is TRBJ1-3, with unresolved D. Trimming left V 3 bases short and J 3 bases short, with 12 bases between. Per the germline V gene, CDR1 is MDHEN and CDR2 is SYDVKM. The CDR3 runs to 15 residues. The CDR3 reads CASSFQTGIGNTIYF. Here the CDR3 DNA reads TGTGCCAGCAGTTTCCAGACGGGGATTGGAAACACCATATATTTT.

The CDR3 loop is CARSLANTLGEEDTQYF. CDR3 nucleotide sequence: TGTGCCAGAAGCTTGGCAAACACACTGGGGGAGGAAGATACGCAGTATTTT. The chain couples TRBV7-5 to TRBJ2-3; the table's D call, TRBD2, was not checked against the DNA. TRBV7-5 constitutes a pseudogene. This CDR3 is built from 17 residues.